This T cell receptor beta chain comes out of a study of regulatory T cells in long-lasting Graves disease. From germline, CDR1 is DFQATT and CDR2 SNEGSKA (reference sequence). This CDR3 is 15 amino acids long. J was trimmed by 4 bases and V by 0 bases; bases with no gene match: 6. Documented time point: newly diagnosed GD, antithyroid drugs for less than 3 months. Scientists built the TCR library using RNA that was extracted from PBMCs. At least ten counts were recorded for this clonotype. Through Arm-PCR of CDR3 regions and iRepertoire HTBI primers, TCR beta libraries were built. TCRdb fed the multiplex PCR reads into MiXCR, producing one record per CDR3 protein. Here the sample spans 350,000 to 500,000 distinct CDR3 sequences, 16% being singletons. These data also featured in a second study, about T cells in Graves' hyperthyroidism and ophthalmopathy.

The source was peripheral blood mononuclear cells (PBMCs), collected at new diagnosis, from a patient treated with antithyroid drugs. The chain combines TRBV20-1 with TRBJ2-7, with TRBD2 matching 10 bases. The receptor was derived from a woman aged 18-29 years with Graves disease. The CDR3 protein is CSARDPTSGKYEQYF. DNA for the CDR3: TGCAGTGCTAGAGATCCCACTAGCGGGAAATACGAGCAGTACTTC.